The clone carrying this T cell receptor beta chain appeared a few times. As yet, its antigen is unknown. Germline V gene sequence: CDR1 MGHRA, CDR2 YSYEKL. V was clipped by 0 bases and J by 1 base, with 13 bases between them. The CDR3 has 17 residues. This entry comes from a study of T-cell reconstitution after alpha-beta-depleted transplantation in children. Study-level results: High day-60 TCRbeta diversity in some patients came from surviving recipient T cells and thymic progenitors. At the one-year point after transplant, T-cell counts and TCRbeta diversity were found to come mostly from T cells that had been newly produced.

The TCRbeta library was prepared with unique molecular identifiers. Using its own MiXCR run on the PCR reads, TCRdb lists one record per CDR3 protein. The sample holds some 830,000 distinct CDR3 sequences, roughly 15% seen once. This specimen consisted of PBMCs, mostly from graft donor cells, obtained 360 days after TCRalphabeta/CD19-depleted stem cell transplant. The sequence was obtained from a male patient under 18 who had a stem cell transplant for acute lymphoblastic leukemia, so the T cells may come from the graft donor. V is TRBV4-1 and J is TRBJ1-5, with D possibly being TRBD1 (5 bases). In nucleotides, the CDR3 is TGCGCCAGCAGCCAAGATGTAAAGGGGTGGAGCAATCAGCCCCAGCATTTT. The encoded protein is CASSQDVKGWSNQPQHF.